This paragraph reports one T cell receptor beta chain. Blood specimens came from baseline, cycle 4 day 1, and cycle 7 day 1. These data are taken from a study of OX40 agonist ivuxolimab in advanced cancers. Study-wide background: Ivuxolimab is a fully human IgG2 antibody that activates OX40 (CD134). The study enrolled dose-escalation patients with hepatocellular carcinoma, melanoma, renal cell or head and neck cancer.

Some clones are missing from TCRdb's copy, which holds only in-frame ones; the method was immunoSEQ multiplex PCR. The sample contains tens of thousands of clones, less than 90% of which appear only once. Trimming cost V 3 bases and J 2 bases; bases outside gene matches: 1. This CDR3 spans 13 amino acids. The V gene's germline CDR1 is KGHSH and CDR2 LQKENI. The receptor comes from an adult with an advanced solid tumor such as melanoma, head and neck, liver or kidney cancer. This sequence joins TRBV18 and TRBJ2-7, with TRBD1 matching 7 bases. The specimen was CD4+ or CD8+ T cells sorted from blood, collected in a trial of the OX40 agonist ivuxolimab. As DNA, the CDR3 is TGTGCCAGCTCACCGGGACAGACCTACGAGCAGTACTTC. Amino acid sequence: CASSPGQTYEQYF.